These 16 T cell receptor beta chains originate from one sample sequenced in a study of PD-L1 blockade in urothelial cancer. The time point here: peripheral blood 6 weeks after treatment start. TCRdb's table, derived via immunoSEQ multiplex PCR, lists solely in-frame clones and lacks some. The sample lists roughly 32,000 clones; about 88% were seen once. The source material was PBMCs, sampled around atezolizumab (anti-PD-L1) treatment. The origin of the receptors is a man aged 80 or over with urothelial cancer.

The chain has TRBV10-3 and TRBJ2-7, with unresolved D. The CDR3 contains 12 residues. Germline V lookup: CDR1 ENHRY, CDR2 SYGVKD. The V end was cut by 6 bases, the J end by 0 bases, with 6 bases between. The CDR3 sequence: CAISTASYEQYF. Here the CDR3 DNA reads TGTGCCATCAGCACAGCCTCCTACGAGCAGTACTTC.

The chain is built from TRBV6-6 and TRBJ2-3; TRBD1 aligns across 9 bases. The V gene end was trimmed by 5 bases and the J gene end by 0 bases; junction bases not matched to a gene: 6. The germline V gene has CDR1 MNHNY and CDR2 SVGAGI (reference sequence). This CDR3 contains 16 residues. Written as DNA, the CDR3 is TGTGCCAGCAGTCCCGGGACAGGGTATAGCACAGATACGCAGTATTTT. This codes for CASSPGTGYSTDTQYF.

The chain employs TRBV11-2 and TRBJ1-1; 7 bases map to TRBD1. The germline CDR1 and CDR2 sequences are SGHAT and FQNNGV. CDR3 length: 18 residues. V dropped 2 bases and J dropped 4; count of bases not matched to a gene: 16. CDR3 protein: CASSLSHYNRGPVTEAFF. CDR3 coding DNA: TGTGCCAGCAGCTTAAGCCACTATAACAGGGGCCCGGTCACTGAAGCTTTCTTT. The whole variable domain, remainder taken from reference TRBV11-2 and TRBJ1-1, is EAGVAQSPRYKIIEKRQSVAFWCNPISGHATLYWYQQILGQGPKLLIQFQNNGVVDDSQLPKDRFSAERLKGVDSTLKIQPAKLEDSAVYLCASSLSHYNRGPVTEAFFGQGTRLTVV.

This rearrangement joins TRBV11-2 to TRBJ2-5, with D possibly being TRBD1 (6 bases). Trimming removed 1 base at V and 1 base at J, with 16 bases between. The CDR3 totals 17 residues. The V gene's germline CDR1 is SGHAT and CDR2 FQNNGV. CDR3 sequence (DNA): TGTGCCAGCAGCTTAGGCCCCCCCGACAGGCCCCAAGAGACCCAGTACTTC. Translated: CASSLGPPDRPQETQYF. Complete variable domain (other parts from reference TRBV11-2 and TRBJ2-5): EAGVAQSPRYKIIEKRQSVAFWCNPISGHATLYWYQQILGQGPKLLIQFQNNGVVDDSQLPKDRFSAERLKGVDSTLKIQPAKLEDSAVYLCASSLGPPDRPQETQYFGPGTRLLVL.

This chain uses TRBV15 with TRBJ2-3; 8 nucleotides agree with TRBD1. This CDR3 comprises 16 residues. V shed 5 bases and J 0 bases; nucleotides not matched to a gene: 7. Germline CDR1 is LNHNV and CDR2 is YYDKDF (reference sequence). The CDR3 DNA follows: TGTGCCACCAGCGGCTATAGGACAGGGAGCACAGATACGCAGTATTTT. This translates into CATSGYRTGSTDTQYF.

The rearrangement joins TRBV7-8 to TRBJ2-2; 7 bases align to TRBD1. The CDR3 is 17 amino acids. With 3 bases clipped from V and 0 bases from J, the junction kept 7 bases outside the gene matches. Germline CDR1 and CDR2: SGHVS and FQNEAQ. The CDR3 DNA reads TGTGCCAGCAGCTTCACGCTCGACAGGGCGAACACCGGGGAGCTGTTTTTT. Encoded protein: CASSFTLDRANTGELFF.

The chain carries TRBV7-7 and TRBJ2-1, with a tentative D call TRBD2 (6 bases). Germline V CDR1 and CDR2: SSHAT, FNYEAQ (reference sequence). The CDR3 contains 14 residues. V lost 0 bases and J 5 bases, leaving 8 bases between the germline ends. This CDR3 reads CASSLAGGNNEQFF. The CDR3 DNA is TGTGCCAGCAGCTTAGCGGGGGGAAACAATGAGCAGTTCTTC.

V is TRBV18 and J is TRBJ1-4; TRBD1 is a possible D gene (6 bases). Trimming took 5 bases from V and 5 from J, leaving 12 bases between them. The CDR3 runs 14 residues. CDR1 and CDR2 (germline): KGHSH, LQKENI. This CDR3 is CASSIGRGNEKLFF. In DNA, the CDR3 is TGTGCCAGCTCAATTGGCAGGGGCAATGAAAAACTGTTTTTT.

Only a few counts were recorded for this clone. The chain employs TRBV7-2 and TRBJ1-5, with D possibly matching TRBD1 (5 bases). V was pared by 5 bases and J by 7 bases, with 18 bases between. The CDR3 is made up of 15 amino acids. The germline gives CDR1 SGHTA, CDR2 FQGNSA. CDR3 in DNA: TGTGCCAGCAGCGTATTCTTGGAGCGGGGCCAGCCCCAGCATTTT. Amino acids: CASSVFLERGQPQHF.

This clone was recorded once. V usage is TRBV29-1 and J usage is TRBJ2-7, with D possibly matching TRBD1 (5 bases). The V gene's germline CDR1 is SQVTM and CDR2 ANQGSEA. V lost 0 bases to trimming and J lost 0 bases, with 9 bases between them. The length of the CDR3 is 14 residues. The CDR3 coding sequence is TGCAGCGTTGAAGACAGGGCTATCTCCTACGAGCAGTACTTC. Protein product: CSVEDRAISYEQYF.

The chain employs TRBV11-3 and TRBJ1-1, with D perhaps TRBD1 (6 bases). The germline V gene has CDR1 SGHNT and CDR2 YENEEA. Between the trimmed V and J ends, which lost 5 bases and 1 base, there was a span of 11 bases. CDR3 length: 14 amino acids. The CDR3 DNA follows: TGTGCCAGCAGCCTCGGGACATCGAACACTGAAGCTTTCTTT. Its protein is CASSLGTSNTEAFF.

The V and J genes are TRBV5-1 and TRBJ2-3, with 7 positions matching TRBD1. Germline V gene sequence: CDR1 SGHRS, CDR2 YFSETQ. V was pared by 4 bases and J by 2 bases, with 4 bases of the junction left unmatched. This CDR3 has 14 residues. The CDR3 region has the DNA TGCGCCAGCAGCCTGACAGGGACCACAGATACGCAGTATTTT. This translates into CASSLTGTTDTQYF. The variable domain in full, with the rest retrieved from reference TRBV5-1 and TRBJ2-3, is KAGVTQTPRYLIKTRGQQVTLSCSPISGHRSVSWYQQTPGQGLQFLFEYFSETQRNKGNFPGRFSGRQFSNSRSEMNVSTLELGDSALYLCASSLTGTTDTQYFGPGTRLTVL.

The chain has TRBV29-1 and TRBJ2-3; D ambiguous. V lost 0 bases and J 4 bases, leaving 8 bases between the germline ends. The CDR3 consists of 13 residues. Germline CDR1 SQVTM, CDR2 ANQGSEA. CDR3 DNA sequence: TGCAGCGTTGAAGAGACGGCGGCAGATACGCAGTATTTT. Translation: CSVEETAADTQYF.

The chain links TRBV5-6 to TRBJ2-5, with TRBD1 as a possible D gene (5 bases). The CDR3 is 13 amino acids. CDR1 and CDR2 from the germline V gene are SGHDT and YYEEEE. The germline V and J ends were trimmed by 1 base and 4 bases, with 8 bases remaining between them. For the CDR3, the DNA is TGTGCCAGCAGCTTGAGGGGTTCAGAGACCCAGTACTTC. This gives the protein CASSLRGSETQYF.

This chain joins TRBV15 and TRBJ2-1; TRBD1 agrees at 7 bases. CDR3 length: 16 residues. J was trimmed by 1 base and V by 3 bases; bases with no gene match: 6. CDR1 and CDR2 (germline): LNHNV, YYDKDF (reference sequence). The CDR3 DNA is TGTGCCACCAGCAGTAGCAGACAGGGTTCCTACAATGAGCAGTTCTTC. Its translation is CATSSSRQGSYNEQFF.

The rearrangement links TRBV30 to TRBJ2-1; 14 bases agree with TRBD2. Germline CDR1 GTSNPN, CDR2 SVGIG (reference sequence). V was pared by 5 bases and J by 10 bases, with 13 bases of the junction left unmatched. The CDR3 runs 16 residues. The CDR3 DNA reads TGTGCCTGGGGAAGAAGGGGACTAGCGGGGGCCAACGAGCAGTTCTTC. Its protein is CAWGRRGLAGANEQFF.